This T cell receptor (beta chain) was captured by sequencing in a study of identical twins. Study outcomes and limitations: Out-of-frame alpha sequences common to twins exhibited a surplus of low generation probability. Models underestimated how often monozygotic twins shared out-of-frame TCR alpha. Insertions were fewer in abundant cord blood beta clonotypes, whereas memory repertoires showed none of this pattern. Twins' excess sharing was less marked for out-of-frame beta sequences.

V shed 4 bases and J 1 base; nucleotides not matched to a gene: 4. Germline values: CDR1 ENHRY, CDR2 SYGVKD. The CDR3 runs to 15 residues. A few counts support this clonotype. Its antigen is not known. TCRdb called the 5' RACE reads again in MiXCR, with one record for every CDR3 protein. The table has around 1.7 million distinct CDR3 sequences, about 32% seen once. The sample taken for sequencing was cord blood. This TCR was sampled from a newborn girl in good health. The rearrangement joins TRBV10-3 to TRBJ1-1; 9 positions match TRBD1. The CDR3 nucleotides are TGTGCCATCAGTGGAACAGGGGGCAAGAACACTGAAGCTTTCTTT. Its protein is CAISGTGGKNTEAFF.